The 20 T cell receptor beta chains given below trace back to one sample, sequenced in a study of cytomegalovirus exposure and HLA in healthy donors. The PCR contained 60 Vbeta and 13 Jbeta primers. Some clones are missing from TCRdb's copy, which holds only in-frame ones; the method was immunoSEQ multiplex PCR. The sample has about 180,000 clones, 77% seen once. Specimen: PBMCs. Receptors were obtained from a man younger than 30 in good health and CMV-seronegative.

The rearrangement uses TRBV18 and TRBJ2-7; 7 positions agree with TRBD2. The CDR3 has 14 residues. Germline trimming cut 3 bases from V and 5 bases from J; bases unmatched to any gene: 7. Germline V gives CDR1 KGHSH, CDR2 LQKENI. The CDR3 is CASSPGLDLNEQYF. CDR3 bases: TGTGCCAGCTCACCCGGACTAGATTTAAACGAGCAGTACTTC. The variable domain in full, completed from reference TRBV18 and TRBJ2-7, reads NAGVMQNPRHLVRRRGQEARLRCSPMKGHSHVYWYRQLPEEGLKFMVYLQKENIIDESGMPKERFSAEFPKEGPSILRIQQVVRGDSAAYFCASSPGLDLNEQYFGPGTRLTVT.

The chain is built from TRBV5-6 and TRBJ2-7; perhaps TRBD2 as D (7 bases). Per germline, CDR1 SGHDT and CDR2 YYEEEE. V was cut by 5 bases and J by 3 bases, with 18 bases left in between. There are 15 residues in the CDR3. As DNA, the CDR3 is TGTGCCAGCAGGAGGGGGGGGACCCTGAACTACGAGCAGTACTTC. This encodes CASRRGGTLNYEQYF.

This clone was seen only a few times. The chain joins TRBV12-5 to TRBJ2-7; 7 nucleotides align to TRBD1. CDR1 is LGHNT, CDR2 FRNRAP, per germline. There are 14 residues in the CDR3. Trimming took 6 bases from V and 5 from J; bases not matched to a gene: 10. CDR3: CASGPLQGWDEQYF. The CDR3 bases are TGTGCTAGTGGCCCTCTACAGGGGTGGGACGAGCAGTACTTC.

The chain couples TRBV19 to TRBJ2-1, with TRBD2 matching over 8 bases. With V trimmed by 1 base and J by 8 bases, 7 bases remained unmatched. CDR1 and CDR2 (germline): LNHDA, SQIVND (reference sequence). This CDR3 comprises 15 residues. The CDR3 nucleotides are TGTGCCAGTAGTATAGCCAGCGGGGGCCGAGATGAGCAGTTCTTC. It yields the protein CASSIASGGRDEQFF.

The chain's CDR3 is CASSLTASYEQYF. The CDR3 DNA follows: TGTGCCAGCAGCTTGACAGCTTCCTACGAGCAGTACTTC. This chain connects TRBV11-2 to TRBJ2-7; D is perhaps TRBD1 (5 bases). The germline V gene has CDR1 SGHAT and CDR2 FQNNGV. Deletions cut 3 bases from V and 1 base from J, with 7 bases between. This CDR3 comprises 13 residues. Full variable domain (outside the CDR3, taken from reference TRBV11-2 and TRBJ2-7): EAGVAQSPRYKIIEKRQSVAFWCNPISGHATLYWYQQILGQGPKLLIQFQNNGVVDDSQLPKDRFSAERLKGVDSTLKIQPAKLEDSAVYLCASSLTASYEQYFGPGTRLTVT.

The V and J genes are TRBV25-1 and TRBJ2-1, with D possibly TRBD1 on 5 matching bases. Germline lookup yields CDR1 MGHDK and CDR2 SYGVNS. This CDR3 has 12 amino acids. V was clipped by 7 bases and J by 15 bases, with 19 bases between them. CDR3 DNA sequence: TGTGCCAGCACAAATCAGGGCGACATTAGGTTCTTC. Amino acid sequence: CASTNQGDIRFF.

The CDR3 reads CATSERTSAWGEQYF. The CDR3 DNA is TGTGCCACCAGCGAGCGGACTAGCGCTTGGGGCGAGCAGTACTTC. This rearrangement joins TRBV15 to TRBJ2-7; 9 positions match TRBD2. V was clipped by 5 bases and J by 6 bases; unmatched bases: 11. The germline CDR1 and CDR2 sequences are LNHNV and YYDKDF (reference sequence). There are 15 residues in the CDR3.

The CDR3 reads CASSRQGALNNIQYF. Here the CDR3 DNA reads TGTGCCAGCAGCCGACAGGGGGCGTTAAACAACATTCAGTACTTC. The chain employs TRBV13 and TRBJ2-4; 10 bases are shared with TRBD1. Unmatched junction bases numbered 8, after V lost 5 bases and J lost 7 bases. In germline, CDR1 is PRHDT, CDR2 FYEKMQ (reference sequence). CDR3 length: 15 amino acids. The whole variable domain, remainder taken from reference TRBV13 and TRBJ2-4, is AAGVIQSPRHLIKEKRETATLKCYPIPRHDTVYWYQQGPGQDPQFLISFYEKMQSDKGSIPDRFSAQQFSDYHSELNMSSLELGDSALYFCASSRQGALNNIQYFGAGTRLSVL.

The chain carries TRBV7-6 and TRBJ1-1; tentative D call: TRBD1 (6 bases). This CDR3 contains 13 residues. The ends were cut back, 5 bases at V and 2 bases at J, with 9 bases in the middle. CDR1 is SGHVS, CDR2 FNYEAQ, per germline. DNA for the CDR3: TGTGCCAGCAGCACACAGGGTAACACTGAAGCTTTCTTT. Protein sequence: CASSTQGNTEAFF.

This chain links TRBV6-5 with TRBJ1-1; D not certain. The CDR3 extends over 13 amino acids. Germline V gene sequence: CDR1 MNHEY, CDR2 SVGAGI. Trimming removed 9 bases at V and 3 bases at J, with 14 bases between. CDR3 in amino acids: CASRVGGYTEAFF. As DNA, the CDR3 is TGTGCCAGTAGGGTAGGAGGGTACACTGAAGCTTTCTTT.

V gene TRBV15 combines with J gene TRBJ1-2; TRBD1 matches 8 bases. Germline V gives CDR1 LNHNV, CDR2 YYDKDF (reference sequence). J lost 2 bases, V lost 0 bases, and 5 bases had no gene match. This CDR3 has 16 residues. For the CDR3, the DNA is TGTGCCACCAGCAGAGATAGCAGGGGGCAGAACTATGGCTACACCTTC. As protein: CATSRDSRGQNYGYTF. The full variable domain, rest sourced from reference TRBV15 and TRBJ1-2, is DAMVIQNPRYQVTQFGKPVTLSCSQTLNHNVMYWYQQKSSQAPKLLFHYYDKDFNNEADTPDNFQSRRPNTSFCFLDIRSPGLGDTAMYLCATSRDSRGQNYGYTFGSGTRLTVV.

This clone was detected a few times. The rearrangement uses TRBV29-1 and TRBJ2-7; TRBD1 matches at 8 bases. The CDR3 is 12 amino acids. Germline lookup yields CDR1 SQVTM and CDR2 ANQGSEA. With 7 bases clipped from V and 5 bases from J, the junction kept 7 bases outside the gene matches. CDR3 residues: CSARGRGNEQYF. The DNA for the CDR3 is TGCAGCGCCAGGGGGCGCGGGAACGAGCAGTACTTC.

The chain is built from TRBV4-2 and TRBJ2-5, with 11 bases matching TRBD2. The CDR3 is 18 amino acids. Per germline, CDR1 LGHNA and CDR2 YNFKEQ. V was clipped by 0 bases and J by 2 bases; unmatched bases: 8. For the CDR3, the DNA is TGTGCCAGCAGCCAAGATATCCTACTAGCGGGGGCTCAAGAGACCCAGTACTTC. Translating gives CASSQDILLAGAQETQYF.

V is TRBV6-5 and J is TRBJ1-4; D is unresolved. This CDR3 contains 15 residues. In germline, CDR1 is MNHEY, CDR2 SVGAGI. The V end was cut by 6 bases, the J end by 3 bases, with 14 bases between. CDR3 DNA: TGTGCCAGCAGCCGAGGAGGAGGTCCTAATGAAAAACTGTTTTTT. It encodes CASSRGGGPNEKLFF.

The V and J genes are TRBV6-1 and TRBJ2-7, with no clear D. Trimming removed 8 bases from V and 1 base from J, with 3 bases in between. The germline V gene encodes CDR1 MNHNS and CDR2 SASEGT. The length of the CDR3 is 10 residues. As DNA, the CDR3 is TGTGCCAGCCAGTCCTACGAGCAGTACTTC. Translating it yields CASQSYEQYF.

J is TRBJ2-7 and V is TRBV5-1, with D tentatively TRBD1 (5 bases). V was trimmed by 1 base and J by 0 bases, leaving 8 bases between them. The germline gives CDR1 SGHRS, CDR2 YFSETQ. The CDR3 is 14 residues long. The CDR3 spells CASSLLDSSYEQYF. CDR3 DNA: TGCGCCAGCAGCTTGTTAGACAGCTCCTACGAGCAGTACTTC. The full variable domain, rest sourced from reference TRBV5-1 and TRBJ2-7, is KAGVTQTPRYLIKTRGQQVTLSCSPISGHRSVSWYQQTPGQGLQFLFEYFSETQRNKGNFPGRFSGRQFSNSRSEMNVSTLELGDSALYLCASSLLDSSYEQYFGPGTRLTVT.

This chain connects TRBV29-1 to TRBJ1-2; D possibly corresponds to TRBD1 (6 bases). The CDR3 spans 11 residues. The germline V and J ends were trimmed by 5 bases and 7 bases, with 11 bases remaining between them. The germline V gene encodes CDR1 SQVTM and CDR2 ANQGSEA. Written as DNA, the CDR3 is TGCAGCGTTACAGGGAATGGTGGCTACACCTTC. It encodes CSVTGNGGYTF.

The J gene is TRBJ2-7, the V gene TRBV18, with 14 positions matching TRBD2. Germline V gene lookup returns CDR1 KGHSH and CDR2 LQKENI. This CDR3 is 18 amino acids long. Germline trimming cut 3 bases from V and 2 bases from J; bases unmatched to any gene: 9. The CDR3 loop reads CASSPPGLAGVGAYEQYF. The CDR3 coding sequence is TGTGCCAGCTCACCTCCGGGACTAGCGGGGGTAGGAGCCTACGAGCAGTACTTC.

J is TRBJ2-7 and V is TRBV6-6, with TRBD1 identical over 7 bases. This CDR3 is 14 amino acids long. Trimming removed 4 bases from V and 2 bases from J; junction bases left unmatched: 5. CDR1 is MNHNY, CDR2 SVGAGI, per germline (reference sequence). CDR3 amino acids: CASSSGQRPYEQYF. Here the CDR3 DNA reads TGTGCCAGCAGTTCGGGACAGAGACCCTACGAGCAGTACTTC.

The CDR3: CASKIAGGQDEQFF. CDR3 nucleotide sequence: TGTGCCAGCAAGATAGCGGGGGGGCAGGATGAGCAGTTCTTC. J is TRBJ2-1 and V is TRBV2; 11 bases line up with TRBD2. Germline values: CDR1 SNHLY, CDR2 FYNNEI. The CDR3 is made up of 14 amino acids. V dropped 7 bases and J dropped 8; count of bases not matched to a gene: 7.